The subject of this entry is one TCR beta chain. The method was immunoSEQ multiplex PCR; TCRdb's version includes in-frame clones alone and lacks a portion of them. Seen here are some 120,000 clones, 88% observed once, and the top ten hold approximately 1.5%. The sample is drawn from a study of cytomegalovirus exposure and HLA in healthy donors. V lost 0 bases, J lost 4 bases, and 7 bases lay in between. The CDR3 runs to 14 residues. CDR1 and CDR2 (germline): LGHNA, YSLEER. The chain links TRBV4-3 to TRBJ1-5; D remains ambiguous. Sequenced: PBMCs. The TCR was taken from a man aged 25 to 45 in good health and CMV-seronegative. CDR3 in amino acids: CASSQDLFNQPQHF. DNA for the CDR3: TGCGCCAGCAGCCAAGACTTATTTAATCAGCCCCAGCATTTT.